A selection of T cell receptor beta chains follows, all from one sample in a study of lymphopenia after photon versus proton radiotherapy. The table came from immunoSEQ multiplex PCR; TCRdb's copy has only in-frame clones and leaves some out. The table shows 29,000 or so clones, with around 90% occurring only once. The sequencing here drew on peripheral blood, taken from a patient treated with proton-based radiotherapy. The receptors derive from a woman aged 55-69 years with cholangiocarcinoma. Some clones in this sample may be carry-over from other donors' samples. CDR3s include the opening cysteine and the closing phenylalanine or tryptophan. The order of the fields is J gene, clone size, D gene, CDR3 length, V gene, CDR3 DNA, CDR3 protein. D genes are given only for firm matches. Only part of the rows carry a size: once, few, many, or a class if the clone is expanded.

>TRBJ1-2|once|NA|13|TRBV27
TGTGCCAGCGGAAGACAGGAAGGGTATGGCTACACCTTC
CASGRQEGYGYTF
>TRBJ2-1|NA|NA|12|TRBV2
TGTGCCAGCAGTGAACCGGGTGCTCGGGGGATCTTC
CASSEPGARGIF
>TRBJ1-3|NA|NA|15|TRBV11-2
TGTGCCAGCAGCTCGGACAGCTCCTCTGGAAACACCATATATTTT
CASSSDSSSGNTIYF
>TRBJ1-2|NA|NA|15|TRBV6-5
TGTGCCAGCAGTTACGGTACAGGGTTGCTCGATGGCTACACCTTC
CASSYGTGLLDGYTF
>TRBJ1-2|NA|TRBD1|13|TRBV11-2
TGTGCCAGCAGCTTAGACAGGGGGCTTGGCTACACCTTC
CASSLDRGLGYTF
>TRBJ2-1|once|NA|11|TRBV7-3
TGTGCCAGCAGCGTCTACAATGAGCAGTTCTTC
CASSVYNEQFF
>TRBJ2-3|NA|TRBD2|18|TRBV4-1
TGCGCCAGCAGCTTGAGACTAGCGGGGGCTGGGGGCACAGATACGCAGTATTTT
CASSLRLAGAGGTDTQYF
>TRBJ1-5|NA|NA|17|TRBV19
TGTGCCAGTAGTAATGTGGGCGCCGGTGCGGGCAATCAGCCCCAGCATTTT
CASSNVGAGAGNQPQHF
>TRBJ2-1|NA|TRBD2|16|TRBV23-1
TGCGCCAGCAGTCCCGCCCTAGCGGCCTCCTACAATGAGCAGTTCTTC
CASSPALAASYNEQFF
>TRBJ2-3|once|NA|16|TRBV5-1
TGCGCCAGCAGCATCCCTTCGGGCGATGGGGCAGATACGCAGTATTTT
CASSIPSGDGADTQYF
>TRBJ2-7|once|NA|16|TRBV7-2
TGTGCCAGCAGCTTATACAACCAGGCTTTGCCCTACGAGCAGTACTTC
CASSLYNQALPYEQYF
>TRBJ1-1|once|TRBD1|15|TRBV9
TGTGCCAGCAGCCCAGGACAGGGGGCGGACACTGAAGCTTTCTTT
CASSPGQGADTEAFF
>TRBJ1-4|NA|NA|16|TRBV15
TGTGCCACCAGCAGAGGCCTCGGGGGGATCGATGAAAAACTGTTTTTT
CATSRGLGGIDEKLFF
>TRBJ2-3|once|NA|15|TRBV6-5
TGTGCCAGCAGTTACCTCGGACTGATCACAGATACGCAGTATTTT
CASSYLGLITDTQYF
>TRBJ1-4|NA|NA|16|TRBV4-3
TGCGCCAGCAGCCAGGGGCAGAGGAGTCTGGCCGAAAAACTGTTTTTT
CASSQGQRSLAEKLFF
>TRBJ1-3|NA|NA|17|TRBV9
TGTGCCAGCAGCGTAGCCGTCAGGGCTTTGGCTGGAAACACCATATATTTT
CASSVAVRALAGNTIYF
>TRBJ1-4|NA|NA|16|TRBV4-1
TGCGCCAGCAGTCAAGGAGGGGATGGGGTTGGGGAAAAACTGTTTTTT
CASSQGGDGVGEKLFF
>TRBJ2-7|NA|NA|11|TRBV20-1
TGCAGTGCCTATAACAGCTACGAGCAGTACTTC
CSAYNSYEQYF
>TRBJ2-7|NA|NA|18|TRBV12-1
TGTGCCAGCAGCCCAGGTGGTGACCGGACCCTCCTTATGTACGAGCAGTACTTC
CASSPGGDRTLLMYEQYF
>TRBJ1-2|once|NA|14|TRBV27
TGTGCCAGCAGTTTAGGCGGGCAGCCCTATGGCTACACCTTC
CASSLGGQPYGYTF
>TRBJ2-7|NA|NA|12|TRBV29-1
TGCAGCGTTGAGGGGAGCTCCTACGAGCAGTACTTC
CSVEGSSYEQYF
>TRBJ2-7|medium-sized|NA|11|TRBV19
TGTGCCAGTCGCGTACCCTACGAGCAGTACTTC
CASRVPYEQYF
>TRBJ2-3|NA|TRBD1|15|TRBV5-5
TGTGCCAGCAACACCCGGACAGGGGCCACAGATACGCAGTATTTT
CASNTRTGATDTQYF
>TRBJ1-1|NA|TRBD1|15|TRBV19
TGTGCCAGTAGTATCCCCGGGACAGGGGTGACTGAAGCTTTCTTT
CASSIPGTGVTEAFF